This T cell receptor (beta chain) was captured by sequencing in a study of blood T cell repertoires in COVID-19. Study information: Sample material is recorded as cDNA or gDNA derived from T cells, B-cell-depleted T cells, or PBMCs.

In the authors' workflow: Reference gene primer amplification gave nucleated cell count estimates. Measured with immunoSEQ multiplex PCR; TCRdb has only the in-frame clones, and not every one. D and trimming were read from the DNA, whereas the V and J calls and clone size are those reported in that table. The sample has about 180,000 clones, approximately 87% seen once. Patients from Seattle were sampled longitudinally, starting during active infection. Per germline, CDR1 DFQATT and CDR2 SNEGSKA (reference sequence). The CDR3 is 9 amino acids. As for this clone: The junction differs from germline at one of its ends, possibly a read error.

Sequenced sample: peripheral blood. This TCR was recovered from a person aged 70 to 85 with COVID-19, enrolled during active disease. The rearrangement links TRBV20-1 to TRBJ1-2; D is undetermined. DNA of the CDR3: TGCAGTGCTCCCGGGAGACACCTCTTC. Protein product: CSAPGRHLF.